A selection of T cell receptor beta chains follows, all from one sample in a study of molecular identifiers for immune sequencing clone quantification. TCRdb used MiXCR to reprocess the PCR reads, holding one entry per CDR3 protein. The sample comprises approximately 680,000 distinct CDR3 sequences, about 25% of which are singletons, and about 0.84% rests with the top ten. Sequencing input: naive CD8+ T cells from blood, with Jurkat cell RNA spiked in. These receptors originate from a human donor in good health. Some libraries in this study had Jurkat cell RNA spiked in. Each CDR3 is given with its conserved first and last residue. Fields, in order: D gene, V gene, CDR3 length, J gene, clone size, CDR3 DNA, CDR3 protein. The D gene is left open where the match is weak. Clone sizes are given selectively: once, few, many, or a class where the clone is expanded.

d_gene: TRBD2; v_gene: TRBV7-9; len: 15; j_gene: TRBJ2-1; abundance: few; CDR3nt: TGTGCCAGCAGTCAAGCGGGGGGCGCGAAGAATGAGCAGTTCTTC; CDR3aa: CASSQAGGAKNEQFF
d_gene: NA; v_gene: TRBV5-5; len: 14; j_gene: TRBJ2-3; abundance: many; CDR3nt: TGTGCCAGCAGCTGGGACTTTTCCACAGATACGCAGTATTTT; CDR3aa: CASSWDFSTDTQYF
d_gene: NA; v_gene: TRBV11-2; len: 13; j_gene: TRBJ2-5; abundance: NA; CDR3nt: TGTGCCAGCAGCTTGAAAGGGACGGAGACCCAGTACTTC; CDR3aa: CASSLKGTETQYF
d_gene: NA; v_gene: TRBV20-1; len: 14; j_gene: TRBJ1-2; abundance: many; CDR3nt: TGCAGTGCTAACACCATTAAGGTGGATATTGGCTACACCTTC; CDR3aa: CSANTIKVDIGYTF
d_gene: NA; v_gene: TRBV13; len: 12; j_gene: TRBJ2-1; abundance: NA; CDR3nt: TGTGCCAGCAGTACCAATTACAATGAGCAGTTCTTC; CDR3aa: CASSTNYNEQFF
d_gene: TRBD1; v_gene: TRBV23-1; len: 16; j_gene: TRBJ2-7; abundance: few; CDR3nt: TGCGCCAGCAGTCAATCTGTGACAGGGGAAGACTACGAGCAGTACTTC; CDR3aa: CASSQSVTGEDYEQYF
d_gene: NA; v_gene: TRBV30; len: 13; j_gene: TRBJ1-1; abundance: NA; CDR3nt: TGTGCCTGGGGTACGGTAATGAACACTGAAGCTTTCTTT; CDR3aa: CAWGTVMNTEAFF
d_gene: NA; v_gene: TRBV5-1; len: 14; j_gene: TRBJ2-7; abundance: many; CDR3nt: TGCGCCAGCAGCTTGTCGTTTGGTAGGATGGAGCAGTACTTC; CDR3aa: CASSLSFGRMEQYF
d_gene: NA; v_gene: TRBV20-1; len: 15; j_gene: TRBJ1-4; abundance: NA; CDR3nt: TGCAGTGCTAGAGATCTGGGGGCAGGTTATGAAAAACTGTTTTTT; CDR3aa: CSARDLGAGYEKLFF
d_gene: NA; v_gene: TRBV19; len: 15; j_gene: TRBJ2-7; abundance: NA; CDR3nt: TGTGCCAGTAGTATAGGCCTGGGCATCTCCTACGAGCAGTACTTC; CDR3aa: CASSIGLGISYEQYF
d_gene: NA; v_gene: TRBV27; len: 14; j_gene: TRBJ1-6; abundance: few; CDR3nt: TGTGCCAGCAGTTTGTTTCCGGGCAATTCACCCCTCCACTTT; CDR3aa: CASSLFPGNSPLHF
d_gene: NA; v_gene: TRBV10-3; len: 13; j_gene: TRBJ2-7; abundance: many; CDR3nt: TGTGCCATCAGTGACCCTTTTGAGCTAGAGCAGTACTTC; CDR3aa: CAISDPFELEQYF
d_gene: NA; v_gene: TRBV7-9; len: 15; j_gene: TRBJ2-3; abundance: NA; CDR3nt: TGTGCCAGCAGCTCCTCTCTGGTCAGCACAGGTACGCAGTATTTT; CDR3aa: CASSSSLVSTGTQYF
d_gene: TRBD1; v_gene: TRBV30; len: 13; j_gene: TRBJ2-1; abundance: few; CDR3nt: TGTGCCTGGAGTGTAACAGGGGGCGGTGAGCAGTTCTTC; CDR3aa: CAWSVTGGGEQFF
d_gene: NA; v_gene: TRBV15; len: 13; j_gene: TRBJ2-7; abundance: NA; CDR3nt: TGTGCCACCAGCAGCCCCTCCGGAGGCGAGCAGTACTTC; CDR3aa: CATSSPSGGEQYF
d_gene: NA; v_gene: TRBV20-1; len: 13; j_gene: TRBJ2-7; abundance: NA; CDR3nt: TGCAGTGCAACGGACACCAACTCCTACGAGCAGTACTTC; CDR3aa: CSATDTNSYEQYF
d_gene: NA; v_gene: TRBV28; len: 13; j_gene: TRBJ2-4; abundance: NA; CDR3nt: TGTGCCAGCAGGAGTATAGCCAAAAACATTCAGTACTTC; CDR3aa: CASRSIAKNIQYF
d_gene: NA; v_gene: TRBV12-3/TRBV12-4; len: 17; j_gene: TRBJ2-1; abundance: NA; CDR3nt: TGTGCCAGCAGTTTAGCGTACAGACTGGGACCCTACAATGAGCAGTTCTTC; CDR3aa: CASSLAYRLGPYNEQFF
d_gene: NA; v_gene: TRBV5-6; len: 15; j_gene: TRBJ2-7; abundance: NA; CDR3nt: TGTGACAGCAGCTTGTTCGTTGGGCGCTCCTACGAGCAGTACTTC; CDR3aa: CDSSLFVGRSYEQYF
d_gene: NA; v_gene: TRBV4-3; len: 15; j_gene: TRBJ2-1; abundance: NA; CDR3nt: TGCGTCAGCAGCCAAGACAGGTCCTCCTACAATGAGCAGTTCTTC; CDR3aa: CVSSQDRSSYNEQFF
d_gene: NA; v_gene: TRBV6-2/TRBV6-3; len: 16; j_gene: TRBJ2-3; abundance: NA; CDR3nt: TGTGCCAGCAGTGGTGAGACAAAAAGTAGCACAGATACGCAGTATTTT; CDR3aa: CASSGETKSSTDTQYF
d_gene: NA; v_gene: TRBV5-1; len: 13; j_gene: TRBJ2-1; abundance: few; CDR3nt: TGCGCCAGCAGCTTGGGCTGGAACAATGAGCAGTTCTTC; CDR3aa: CASSLGWNNEQFF
d_gene: TRBD1; v_gene: TRBV6-1; len: 13; j_gene: TRBJ2-7; abundance: NA; CDR3nt: TGTGCCAGCAGAACAGGGGGCTGGTACGAGCAGTACTTC; CDR3aa: CASRTGGWYEQYF
d_gene: NA; v_gene: TRBV12-1; len: 12; j_gene: TRBJ2-3; abundance: many; CDR3nt: TGTGCCAGCAGTCATGGCCCAGATACGCAGTATTTT; CDR3aa: CASSHGPDTQYF
d_gene: NA; v_gene: TRBV9; len: 15; j_gene: TRBJ2-5; abundance: few; CDR3nt: TGTGCCAGCAGCGGAGGTGGTATGGCTCAAGAGACCCAGTACTTC; CDR3aa: CASSGGGMAQETQYF
d_gene: NA; v_gene: TRBV2; len: 15; j_gene: TRBJ2-7; abundance: many; CDR3nt: TGTGCCAGCTCCCTGGGGGGGCTAGGCACCTACGAGCAGTACTTC; CDR3aa: CASSLGGLGTYEQYF
d_gene: NA; v_gene: TRBV28; len: 15; j_gene: TRBJ2-7; abundance: many; CDR3nt: TGTGCCAGCAGTCTACGCAGGGGACCGACCTACGAGCAGTACTTC; CDR3aa: CASSLRRGPTYEQYF
d_gene: NA; v_gene: TRBV7-9; len: 16; j_gene: TRBJ1-2; abundance: few; CDR3nt: TGTGCCAGCAGCCTAGATCTGGACGTCGTGGTCTATGGCTACACCTTC; CDR3aa: CASSLDLDVVVYGYTF
d_gene: NA; v_gene: TRBV6-5; len: 16; j_gene: TRBJ1-2; abundance: NA; CDR3nt: TGTGCCAGCAGTCAACGGGGACAAAGCTTTAACTATAGCTACACCTTC; CDR3aa: CASSQRGQSFNYSYTF
d_gene: NA; v_gene: TRBV19; len: 16; j_gene: TRBJ2-5; abundance: few; CDR3nt: TGTGCCAGTAGCAAAACAGGGACCCCATTTCTAGAGACCCAGTACTTC; CDR3aa: CASSKTGTPFLETQYF
d_gene: NA; v_gene: TRBV20-1; len: 15; j_gene: TRBJ2-1; abundance: few; CDR3nt: TGCAGTGCTAGAGATCTGGCAGACAGCTGGAATGAGCAGTTCTTC; CDR3aa: CSARDLADSWNEQFF
d_gene: NA; v_gene: TRBV12-3/TRBV12-4; len: 11; j_gene: TRBJ2-3; abundance: many; CDR3nt: TGTGCCACCCTCTGGGGAGATACGCAGTATTTT; CDR3aa: CATLWGDTQYF
d_gene: NA; v_gene: TRBV9; len: 14; j_gene: TRBJ2-5; abundance: few; CDR3nt: TGTGCCAGCAGCGTAGAGGACTGCCCAGGGACCCAGTACTTC; CDR3aa: CASSVEDCPGTQYF
d_gene: NA; v_gene: TRBV6-2/TRBV6-3; len: 16; j_gene: TRBJ2-7; abundance: NA; CDR3nt: TGTGCCAGCAGCCCAGAACCATACTCCGGGCGCTACGAGCAGTACTTC; CDR3aa: CASSPEPYSGRYEQYF
d_gene: TRBD2; v_gene: TRBV20-1; len: 15; j_gene: TRBJ2-7; abundance: few; CDR3nt: TGCAGTGCTAGAGAGTGGACTAGCGGGAATGACGAGCAGTACTTC; CDR3aa: CSAREWTSGNDEQYF
d_gene: NA; v_gene: TRBV5-1; len: 15; j_gene: TRBJ1-4; abundance: many; CDR3nt: TGCGCCAGCAGCCTGGGCGAGACGTTCAATGAAAAACTGTTTTTT; CDR3aa: CASSLGETFNEKLFF
d_gene: NA; v_gene: TRBV28; len: 14; j_gene: TRBJ2-1; abundance: few; CDR3nt: TGTGCCAGCAGTTCCCTGAGCTCCTACAATGAGCAGTTCTTC; CDR3aa: CASSSLSSYNEQFF
d_gene: NA; v_gene: TRBV7-3; len: 16; j_gene: TRBJ2-3; abundance: many; CDR3nt: TGTGCCAGCAGCCCTTTCGGGAGCAGGTACACAGATACGCAGTATTTT; CDR3aa: CASSPFGSRYTDTQYF
d_gene: NA; v_gene: TRBV27; len: 15; j_gene: TRBJ2-3; abundance: few; CDR3nt: TGTGCCAGCAGTTTTCGGTTAGCGGTGGCGGATACGCAGTATTTT; CDR3aa: CASSFRLAVADTQYF
d_gene: NA; v_gene: TRBV7-9; len: 11; j_gene: TRBJ2-5; abundance: many; CDR3nt: TGTGCCAGCAGCCACGACCGGGACATGTACTTC; CDR3aa: CASSHDRDMYF
d_gene: TRBD2; v_gene: TRBV7-9; len: 16; j_gene: TRBJ2-5; abundance: NA; CDR3nt: TGTGCCAGCAGCTTAGGTCTAGCGGGGGTTACGGAGACCCAGTACTTC; CDR3aa: CASSLGLAGVTETQYF
d_gene: TRBD1; v_gene: TRBV10-2; len: 16; j_gene: TRBJ1-1; abundance: few; CDR3nt: TGCGCCAGCAGTGAGTCATCGGGACAGGCGGGTACTGAAGCTTTCTTT; CDR3aa: CASSESSGQAGTEAFF
d_gene: NA; v_gene: TRBV5-1; len: 14; j_gene: TRBJ2-7; abundance: many; CDR3nt: TGCGCCAGCAGCTTGGCTGGCCTACCAGACGAGCAGTACTTC; CDR3aa: CASSLAGLPDEQYF
d_gene: NA; v_gene: TRBV7-6; len: 16; j_gene: TRBJ2-3; abundance: once; CDR3nt: TGTGCCAGCAGCCCGATGTTCCTGGATATGAAGGATGCGCAGTATTTT; CDR3aa: CASSPMFLDMKDAQYF
d_gene: NA; v_gene: TRBV9; len: 15; j_gene: TRBJ2-2; abundance: NA; CDR3nt: TGTGCCAGCAGCGTAAATTCTGTTGTTAACGGGGAGCTGTTTTTT; CDR3aa: CASSVNSVVNGELFF
d_gene: TRBD1; v_gene: TRBV6-2/TRBV6-3; len: 13; j_gene: TRBJ1-5; abundance: many; CDR3nt: TGTGCCAGCAGTCCGGGACAGGGACAGCCCCAGCATTTT; CDR3aa: CASSPGQGQPQHF
d_gene: NA; v_gene: TRBV12-3/TRBV12-4; len: 13; j_gene: TRBJ1-2; abundance: many; CDR3nt: TGTGCCAGCAGTTCTCCTACAAGCTATGGCTACACCTTC; CDR3aa: CASSSPTSYGYTF
d_gene: NA; v_gene: TRBV4-1; len: 15; j_gene: TRBJ2-1; abundance: few; CDR3nt: TGCGCCAGCAGCCAAGAATCAGGACCATACAATGAGCAGTTCTTC; CDR3aa: CASSQESGPYNEQFF
d_gene: NA; v_gene: TRBV7-2; len: 18; j_gene: TRBJ2-7; abundance: few; CDR3nt: TGTGCCAGCAGCTTAGAGGTTTTAGGAGGGAGAAACTCCTACGAGCAGTACTTC; CDR3aa: CASSLEVLGGRNSYEQYF
d_gene: NA; v_gene: TRBV20-1; len: 13; j_gene: TRBJ1-2; abundance: many; CDR3nt: TGCAGTGCTAGATATCTGGGAAACTATGGCTACACCTTC; CDR3aa: CSARYLGNYGYTF
d_gene: TRBD2; v_gene: TRBV29-1; len: 15; j_gene: TRBJ2-1; abundance: many; CDR3nt: TGCAGCGGCCGGACTAGCGGGGCTTCCTACAATGAGCAGTTCTTC; CDR3aa: CSGRTSGASYNEQFF